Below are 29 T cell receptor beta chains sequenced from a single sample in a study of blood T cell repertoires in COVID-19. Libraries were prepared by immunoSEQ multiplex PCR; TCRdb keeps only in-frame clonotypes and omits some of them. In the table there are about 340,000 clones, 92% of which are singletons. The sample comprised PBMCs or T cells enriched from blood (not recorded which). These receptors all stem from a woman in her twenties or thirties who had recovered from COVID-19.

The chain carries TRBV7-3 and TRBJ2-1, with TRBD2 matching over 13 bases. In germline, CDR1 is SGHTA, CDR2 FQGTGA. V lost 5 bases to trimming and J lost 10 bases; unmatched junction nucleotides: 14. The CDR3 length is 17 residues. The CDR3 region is CASSAITSGRAGGEQFF. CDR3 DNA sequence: TGTGCCAGCAGCGCGATTACTAGCGGGAGGGCCGGGGGAGAGCAGTTCTTC.

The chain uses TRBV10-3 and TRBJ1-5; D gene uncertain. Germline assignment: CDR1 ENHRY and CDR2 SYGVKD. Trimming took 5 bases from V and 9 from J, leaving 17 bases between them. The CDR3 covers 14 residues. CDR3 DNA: TGTGCCATCAGTCCCGAGGGTGCCACCCGGCCCCAGCATTTT. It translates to CAISPEGATRPQHF.

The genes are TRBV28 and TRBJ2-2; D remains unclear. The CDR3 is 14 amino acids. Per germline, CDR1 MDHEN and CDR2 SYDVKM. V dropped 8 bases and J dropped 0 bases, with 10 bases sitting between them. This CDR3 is CASRVTPNTGELFF. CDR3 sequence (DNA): TGTGCCAGCCGGGTAACACCGAACACCGGGGAGCTGTTTTTT.

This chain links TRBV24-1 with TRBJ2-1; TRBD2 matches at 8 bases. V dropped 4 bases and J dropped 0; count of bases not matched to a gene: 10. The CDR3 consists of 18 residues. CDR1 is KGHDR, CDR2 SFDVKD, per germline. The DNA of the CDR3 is TGTGCCACCAGTGACCCCTCGACTAGCGAGAGCTCCTACAATGAGCAGTTCTTC. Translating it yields CATSDPSTSESSYNEQFF.

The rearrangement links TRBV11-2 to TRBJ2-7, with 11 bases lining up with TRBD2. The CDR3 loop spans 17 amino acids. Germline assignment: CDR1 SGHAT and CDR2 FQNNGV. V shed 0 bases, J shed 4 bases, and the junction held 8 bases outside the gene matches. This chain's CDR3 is CASSLDFPSGRYYEQYF. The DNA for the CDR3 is TGTGCCAGCAGCTTAGATTTCCCTAGCGGGAGGTATTACGAGCAGTACTTC.

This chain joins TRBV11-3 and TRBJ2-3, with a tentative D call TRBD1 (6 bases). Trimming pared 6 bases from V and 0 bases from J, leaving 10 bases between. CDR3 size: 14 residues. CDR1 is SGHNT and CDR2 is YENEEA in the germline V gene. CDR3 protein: CASSSQGSTDTQYF. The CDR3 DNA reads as TGTGCCAGCAGTTCACAGGGTAGCACAGATACGCAGTATTTT.

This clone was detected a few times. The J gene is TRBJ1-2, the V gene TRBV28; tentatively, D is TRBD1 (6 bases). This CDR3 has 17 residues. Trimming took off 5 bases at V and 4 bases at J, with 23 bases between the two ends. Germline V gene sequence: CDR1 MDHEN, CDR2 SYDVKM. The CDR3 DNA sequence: TGTGCCAGCAGTCGTAACCTCCGGGACATCGGATTCTATGGCTACACCTTC. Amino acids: CASSRNLRDIGFYGYTF.

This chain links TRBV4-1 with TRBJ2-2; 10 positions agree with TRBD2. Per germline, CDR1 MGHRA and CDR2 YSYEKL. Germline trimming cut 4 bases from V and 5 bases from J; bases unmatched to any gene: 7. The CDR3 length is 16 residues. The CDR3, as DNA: TGCGCCAGCAGCCCCCCTAGCGGGAGTAGGACCGGGGAGCTGTTTTTT. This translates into CASSPPSGSRTGELFF.

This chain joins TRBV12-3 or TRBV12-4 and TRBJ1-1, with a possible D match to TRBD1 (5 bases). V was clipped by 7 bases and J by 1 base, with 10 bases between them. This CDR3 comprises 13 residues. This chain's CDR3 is CASNDQGNTEAFF. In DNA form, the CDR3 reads TGTGCCAGCAACGACCAGGGGAACACTGAAGCTTTCTTT.

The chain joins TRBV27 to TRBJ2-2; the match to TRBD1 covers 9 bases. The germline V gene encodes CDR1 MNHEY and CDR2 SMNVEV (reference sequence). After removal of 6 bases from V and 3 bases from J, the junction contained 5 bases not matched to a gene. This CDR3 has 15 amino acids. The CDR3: CASRSGQGYTGELFF. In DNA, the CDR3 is TGTGCCAGCAGAAGCGGACAGGGGTACACCGGGGAGCTGTTTTTT.

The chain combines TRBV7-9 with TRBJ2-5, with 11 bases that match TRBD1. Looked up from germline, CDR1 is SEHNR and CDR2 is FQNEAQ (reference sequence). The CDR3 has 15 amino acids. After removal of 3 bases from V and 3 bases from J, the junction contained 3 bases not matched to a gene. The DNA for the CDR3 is TGTGCCAGCAGCTTGGGGGACAGGGGGAAAGAGACCCAGTACTTC. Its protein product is CASSLGDRGKETQYF.

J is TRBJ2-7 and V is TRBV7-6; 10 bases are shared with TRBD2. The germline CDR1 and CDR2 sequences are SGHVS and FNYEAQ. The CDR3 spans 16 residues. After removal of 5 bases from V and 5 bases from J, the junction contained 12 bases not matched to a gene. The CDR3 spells CASSTGQGLAGDEQYF. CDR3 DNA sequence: TGTGCCAGCAGCACAGGCCAAGGTCTAGCGGGAGACGAGCAGTACTTC.

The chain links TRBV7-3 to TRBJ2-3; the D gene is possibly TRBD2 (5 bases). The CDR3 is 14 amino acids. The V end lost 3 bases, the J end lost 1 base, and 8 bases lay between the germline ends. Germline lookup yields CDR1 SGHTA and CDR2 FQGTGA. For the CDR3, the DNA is TGTGCCAGCAGCTTTGGTAGCGGCACAGATACGCAGTATTTT. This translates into CASSFGSGTDTQYF.

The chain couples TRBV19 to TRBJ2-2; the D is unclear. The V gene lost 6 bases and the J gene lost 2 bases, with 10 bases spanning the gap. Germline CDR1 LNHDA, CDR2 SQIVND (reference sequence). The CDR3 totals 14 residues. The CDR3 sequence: CASRRQANTGELFF. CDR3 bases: TGTGCCAGTAGACGGCAGGCTAACACCGGGGAGCTGTTTTTT.

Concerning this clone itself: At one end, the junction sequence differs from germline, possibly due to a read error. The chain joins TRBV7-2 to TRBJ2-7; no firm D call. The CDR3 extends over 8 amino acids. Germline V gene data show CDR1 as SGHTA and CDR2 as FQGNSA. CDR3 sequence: CASSPHGF. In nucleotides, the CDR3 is TGTGCCAGCAGCCCTCACGGTTTC.

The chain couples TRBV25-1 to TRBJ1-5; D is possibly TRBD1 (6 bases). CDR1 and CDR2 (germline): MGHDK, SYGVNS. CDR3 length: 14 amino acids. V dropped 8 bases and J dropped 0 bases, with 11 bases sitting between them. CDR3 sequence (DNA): TGTGCCAGCCCGGGACACAATAGCAATCAGCCCCAGCATTTT. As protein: CASPGHNSNQPQHF.

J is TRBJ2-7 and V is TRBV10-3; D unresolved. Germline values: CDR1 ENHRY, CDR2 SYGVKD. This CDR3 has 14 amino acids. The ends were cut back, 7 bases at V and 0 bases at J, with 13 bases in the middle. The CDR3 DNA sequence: TGTGCCATCAACCCCGGGTCTAGCTCCTACGAGCAGTACTTC. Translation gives CAINPGSSSYEQYF.

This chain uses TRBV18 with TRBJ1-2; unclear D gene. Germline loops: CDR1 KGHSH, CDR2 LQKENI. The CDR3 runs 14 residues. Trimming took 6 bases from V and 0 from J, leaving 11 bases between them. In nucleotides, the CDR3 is TGTGCCAGCTCTCCTACGTCCACTAACTATGGCTACACCTTC. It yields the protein CASSPTSTNYGYTF.

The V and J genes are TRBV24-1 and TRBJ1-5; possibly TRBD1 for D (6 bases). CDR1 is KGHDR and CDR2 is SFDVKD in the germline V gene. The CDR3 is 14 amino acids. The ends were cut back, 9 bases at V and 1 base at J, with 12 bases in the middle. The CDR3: CATGPQGSNQPQHF. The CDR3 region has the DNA TGTGCCACCGGCCCTCAGGGGAGCAATCAGCCCCAGCATTTT.

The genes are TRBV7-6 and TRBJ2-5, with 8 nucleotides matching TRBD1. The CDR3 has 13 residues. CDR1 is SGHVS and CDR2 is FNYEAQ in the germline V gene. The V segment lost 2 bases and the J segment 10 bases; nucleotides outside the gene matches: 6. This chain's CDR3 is CASSLHRGYDQYF. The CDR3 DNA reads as TGTGCCAGCAGCTTACACAGGGGGTATGACCAGTACTTC.

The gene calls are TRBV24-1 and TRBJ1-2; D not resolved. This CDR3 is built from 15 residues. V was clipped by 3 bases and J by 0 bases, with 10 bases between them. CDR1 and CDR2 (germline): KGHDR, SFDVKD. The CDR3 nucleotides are TGTGCCACCAGTGATCCAGGCAGAGCTAACTATGGCTACACCTTC. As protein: CATSDPGRANYGYTF.

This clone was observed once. CDR3: CASSLDQGFGWGEQYF. Written as DNA, the CDR3 is TGCGCCAGCAGCTTGGACCAGGGGTTCGGCTGGGGGGAGCAGTACTTC. This chain links TRBV5-1 with TRBJ2-7, with D possibly being TRBD1 (6 bases). CDR1 and CDR2 (germline): SGHRS, YFSETQ. Between the trimmed V and J ends, which lost 0 bases and 7 bases, there was a span of 20 bases. This CDR3 comprises 16 residues.

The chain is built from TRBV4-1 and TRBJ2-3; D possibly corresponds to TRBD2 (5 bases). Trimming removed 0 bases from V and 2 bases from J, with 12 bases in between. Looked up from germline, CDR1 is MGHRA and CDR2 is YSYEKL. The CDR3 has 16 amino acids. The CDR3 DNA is TGCGCCAGCAGCCAAGATAAGAGAGGGAACACAGATACGCAGTATTTT. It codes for CASSQDKRGNTDTQYF.

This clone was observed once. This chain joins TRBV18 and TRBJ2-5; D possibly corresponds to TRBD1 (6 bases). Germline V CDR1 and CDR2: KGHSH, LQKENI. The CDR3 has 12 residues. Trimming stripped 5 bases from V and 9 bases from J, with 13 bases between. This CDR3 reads CASSGQLGAQYF. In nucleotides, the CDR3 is TGTGCCAGCTCAGGACAGTTGGGGGCCCAGTACTTC.

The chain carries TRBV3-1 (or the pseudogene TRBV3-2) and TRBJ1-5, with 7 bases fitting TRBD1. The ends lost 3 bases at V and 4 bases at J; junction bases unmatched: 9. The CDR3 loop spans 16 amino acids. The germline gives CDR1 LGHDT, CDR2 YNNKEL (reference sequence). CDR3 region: CASSHIRQGVNQPQHF. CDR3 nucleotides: TGTGCCAGCAGCCATATACGACAGGGAGTAAATCAGCCCCAGCATTTT.

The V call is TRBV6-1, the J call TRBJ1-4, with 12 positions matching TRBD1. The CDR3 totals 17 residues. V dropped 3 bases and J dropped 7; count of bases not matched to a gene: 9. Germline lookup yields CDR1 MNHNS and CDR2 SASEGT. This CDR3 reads CASSDGTGGRAREKLFF. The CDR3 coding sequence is TGTGCCAGCAGTGACGGGACAGGGGGCAGAGCGCGTGAAAAACTGTTTTTT.

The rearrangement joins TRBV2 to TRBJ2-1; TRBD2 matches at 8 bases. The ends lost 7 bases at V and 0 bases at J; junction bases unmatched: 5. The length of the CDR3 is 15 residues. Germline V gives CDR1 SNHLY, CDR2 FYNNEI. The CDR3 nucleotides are TGTGCCAGCATCCCGAGCGGGAGCTCCTACAATGAGCAGTTCTTC. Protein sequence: CASIPSGSSYNEQFF.

CDR3 nucleotide sequence: TGTGCCAGCAGCAAACCACAGGGGGATGGCTACACCTTC. This codes for CASSKPQGDGYTF. The chain recombines TRBV21-1 with TRBJ1-2; the D call TRBD1 from the table was never checked on the DNA. TRBV21-1 is termed a pseudogene. The CDR3 contains 13 residues.

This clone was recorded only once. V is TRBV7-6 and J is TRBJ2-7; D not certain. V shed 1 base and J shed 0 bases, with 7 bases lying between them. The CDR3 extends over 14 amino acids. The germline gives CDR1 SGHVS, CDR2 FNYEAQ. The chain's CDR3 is CASSLGAGSYEQYF. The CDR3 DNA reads TGTGCCAGCAGCTTAGGTGCAGGCTCCTACGAGCAGTACTTC.